This T cell receptor (beta chain) was profiled in a study of T-cell reconstitution after alpha-beta-depleted transplantation in children. Study-wide findings and caveats: Once a year had passed after transplant, T-cell counts and diversity came mostly from newly produced T cells.

It was with unique molecular identifiers that the TCRbeta library was prepared. TCRdb redid the calling of the PCR reads with MiXCR, one entry per CDR3 protein. Among almost 250,000 distinct CDR3 sequences listed, about 26% were seen once. V was pared by 4 bases and J by 5 bases, with 11 bases between. Germline-derived CDR1 and CDR2 are MGHRA and YSYEKL. The length of the CDR3 is 13 residues. On this clonotype: Its antigen is undetermined.

The sequences come from PBMCs, collected before TCRalphabeta/CD19-depleted stem cell transplant. The source is a girl aged 2 to 9 with Fanconi anemia, due to receive a stem cell transplant. V is TRBV4-1 and J is TRBJ2-5; D is perhaps TRBD2 (5 bases). The CDR3 nucleotides are TGCGCCAGCAGCCGGGGAGTGCAGGAGACCCAGTACTTC. It encodes CASSRGVQETQYF.